The 10 T cell receptor beta chains reported below all come from one sample, sequenced in a study of chemoradiotherapy in HPV16-positive cancers. TCRdb keeps only in-frame clones here, not all; method: immunoSEQ multiplex PCR. The table has fewer than 25,000 clones, roughly 92% seen once; the top ten hold around a sixth. The specimen was blood, collected from a patient who underwent chemoradiotherapy. The receptors stem from a human donor with HPV-associated anogenital cancer.

The V gene is TRBV12-5, the J gene TRBJ2-2; D is ambiguous. CDR3 size: 14 residues. Trimming shortened V by 7 bases and J by 7 bases, and 16 bases separated the two germline ends. Looked up from germline, CDR1 is LGHNT and CDR2 is FRNRAP. The CDR3 loop is CASANRWAFGELFF. The CDR3 DNA is TGTGCTAGTGCCAATAGATGGGCATTCGGGGAGCTGTTTTTT.

This chain joins TRBV14 and TRBJ2-5; D is undetermined. Germline CDR1 is SGHDN and CDR2 is FVKESK. The CDR3 length is 13 residues. The V and J ends lost 0 bases and 4 bases respectively, with 6 bases between them. Here the CDR3 DNA reads TGTGCCAGCAGCCAAGAACCGGTAGAGACCCAGTACTTC. Translated: CASSQEPVETQYF.

The chain has TRBV18 and TRBJ1-5, with 7 bases aligning to TRBD1. The V gene end was trimmed by 1 base and the J gene end by 7 bases; junction bases not matched to a gene: 1. CDR1 KGHSH and CDR2 LQKENI come from the germline V gene. The CDR3 covers 13 residues. The CDR3 spells CASSPQGAQPQHF. The CDR3 region has the DNA TGTGCCAGCTCACCACAGGGGGCCCAGCCCCAGCATTTT.

The rearrangement joins TRBV5-1 to TRBJ1-5; TRBD1 might be the D (5 bases). The V gene's germline CDR1 is SGHRS and CDR2 YFSETQ. V lost 0 bases to trimming and J lost 1 base, with 8 bases between them. This CDR3 has 15 residues. The DNA for the CDR3 is TGCGCCAGCAGCTTGGGTGGGGGGAGCAATCAGCCCCAGCATTTT. Translation: CASSLGGGSNQPQHF.

J is TRBJ1-2 and V is TRBV19, with D uncertain. CDR1 and CDR2 (germline): LNHDA, SQIVND (reference sequence). The CDR3 runs to 15 residues. The V end lost 0 bases, the J end lost 0 bases, and 8 bases lay between the germline ends. Here the CDR3 DNA reads TGTGCCAGTAGTATAGACGTTCCATCTAACTATGGCTACACCTTC. Its protein product is CASSIDVPSNYGYTF.

The chain combines TRBV6-6 with TRBJ1-2; unclear D gene. CDR1 MNHNY and CDR2 SVGAGI come from the germline V gene (reference sequence). The ends were cut back, 6 bases at V and 3 bases at J, with 8 bases in the middle. The CDR3 runs to 12 residues. The CDR3 is CASRVQYYGYTF. DNA for the CDR3: TGTGCCAGCAGGGTACAGTACTATGGCTACACCTTC.

The V call is TRBV9, the J call TRBJ2-2; 12 bases are shared with TRBD2. The V gene end was trimmed by 3 bases and the J gene end by 4 bases; junction bases not matched to a gene: 1. In germline, CDR1 is SGDLS, CDR2 YYNGEE. The CDR3 extends over 15 amino acids. The CDR3 DNA is TGTGCCAGCAGCGCGGGACTAGCGGGCACCGGGGAGCTGTTTTTT. It is translated as CASSAGLAGTGELFF. Together with reference TRBV9 and TRBJ2-2, the CDR3 gives the full variable domain: DSGVTQTPKHLITATGQRVTLRCSPRSGDLSVYWYQQSLDQGLQFLIQYYNGEERAKGNILERFSAQQFPDLHSELNLSSLELGDSALYFCASSAGLAGTGELFFGEGSRLTVL.

This clone was seen once. The chain recombines TRBV5-1 with TRBJ2-3; D perhaps matches TRBD1 (6 bases). This CDR3 has 16 residues. Per the germline V gene, CDR1 is SGHRS and CDR2 is YFSETQ. Trimming removed 8 bases at V and 3 bases at J, with 22 bases between. The CDR3 coding sequence is TGCGCCAGACCCCCACCCCTTTACACAGGGACAGATACGCAGTATTTT. Translating gives CARPPPLYTGTDTQYF.

Comment on this clone: Distinct nucleotide sequences in the sample also encode this CDR3. The CDR3 DNA sequence: TGTGCCAGCAGCTTGGATGGTAGACAAGAGACCCAGTACTTC. Translating gives CASSLDGRQETQYF. The V call is TRBV5-4, the J call TRBJ2-5; no firm D call. V was trimmed by 0 bases and J by 2 bases, leaving 8 bases between them. CDR1 is SGHNT, CDR2 YYREEE, per germline (reference sequence). This CDR3 region has 14 residues.

The V and J genes are TRBV27 and TRBJ2-7, with TRBD1 matching 9 bases. CDR3 length equals 18 residues. Unmatched junction bases numbered 14, after V lost 3 bases and J lost 2 bases. Germline lookup yields CDR1 MNHEY and CDR2 SMNVEV (reference sequence). The CDR3 DNA is TGTGCCAGCAGTTTCAAATTTCCGGGACAGGGTCTTCCCTACGAGCAGTACTTC. It translates to CASSFKFPGQGLPYEQYF.